The text below deals with one T cell receptor beta chain. Its antigen remains unidentified. The data are from a study of CD8 T cells in ankylosing spondylitis. Study-level results: In peripheral blood, disease-linked CD8+ clones occurred at relatively low frequencies. Made up of fewer than ten highly homologous variants, a TCR beta motif appeared characteristic of ankylosing spondylitis blood.

Deletions cut 5 bases from V and 4 bases from J, with 10 bases between. Looked up from germline, CDR1 is SGHTA and CDR2 is FQGTGA. The length of the CDR3 is 13 residues. TCRdb reprocessed the 5' RACE reads via MiXCR and lists one record per CDR3 protein. The data hold about 700,000 distinct CDR3 sequences, with around 17% observed a single time. This chain connects TRBV7-3 to TRBJ2-3, with D perhaps TRBD1 or TRBD2 (5 bases each). Sequenced input: blood, either unsorted or a sorted T cell fraction (not recorded which). The source of this sequence is a male donor with ankylosing spondylitis. The CDR3 is CASSIGTSDTQYF. The CDR3 region has the DNA TGTGCCAGCAGCATTGGGACCTCAGATACGCAGTATTTT. The full variable domain, in which reference TRBV7-3 and TRBJ2-3 provide the parts outside the CDR3, is GAGVSQTPSNKVTEKGKYVELRCDPISGHTALYWYRQSLGQGPEFLIYFQGTGAADDSGLPNDRFFAVRPEGSVSTLKIQRTERGDSAVYLCASSIGTSDTQYFGPGTRLTVL.